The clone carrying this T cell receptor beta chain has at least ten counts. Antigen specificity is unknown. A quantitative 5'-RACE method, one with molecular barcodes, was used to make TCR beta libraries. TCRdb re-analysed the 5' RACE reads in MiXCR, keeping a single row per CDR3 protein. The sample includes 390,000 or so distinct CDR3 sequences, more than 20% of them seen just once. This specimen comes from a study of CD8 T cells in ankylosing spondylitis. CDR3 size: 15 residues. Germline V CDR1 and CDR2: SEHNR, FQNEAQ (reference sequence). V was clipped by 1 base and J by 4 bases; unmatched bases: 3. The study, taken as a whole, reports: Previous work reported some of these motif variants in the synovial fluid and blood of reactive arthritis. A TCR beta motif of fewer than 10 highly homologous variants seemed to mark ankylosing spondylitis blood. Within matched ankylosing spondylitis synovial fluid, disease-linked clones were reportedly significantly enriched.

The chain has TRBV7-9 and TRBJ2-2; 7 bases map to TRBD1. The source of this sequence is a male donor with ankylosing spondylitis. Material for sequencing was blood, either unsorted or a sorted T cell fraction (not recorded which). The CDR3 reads CASSLGQGSTGELFF. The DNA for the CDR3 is TGTGCCAGCAGCTTAGGACAGGGAAGCACCGGGGAGCTGTTTTTT.